Each of the 25 T cell receptor beta chains below was sequenced from the same sample in a study of molecular identifiers for immune sequencing clone quantification. TCRdb processed the PCR reads anew with MiXCR; each CDR3 protein has one entry. The repertoire holds just under 650,000 distinct CDR3 sequences, with around 20% as singletons. The source material was naive CD8+ T cells from blood, with Jurkat cell RNA spiked in. The subset denotes: FACS-sorted CD8+CD4-CCR7+CD45RA+ naive T cells. All receptors derive from a human donor in good health. Some libraries in this study had Jurkat cell RNA spiked in.

The rearrangement uses TRBV7-9 and TRBJ2-2; perhaps D is TRBD1 or TRBD2 (5 bases each). V was cut by 4 bases and J by 2 bases, with 14 bases left in between. Germline V CDR1 and CDR2: SEHNR, FQNEAQ (reference sequence). CDR3 length: 16 amino acids. CDR3 sequence (DNA): TGTGCCAGCAGCTCCCTCTTGGGGGAAAACACCGGGGAGCTGTTTTTT. Translating gives CASSSLLGENTGELFF.

About this clonotype: This is likely a read error, given that the CDR3 carries no conserved phenylalanine or tryptophan at its end. The chain couples TRBV2 to TRBJ2-1; D perhaps matches TRBD1 (6 bases). V was pared by 5 bases and J by 4 bases, with 18 bases between. The CDR3 extends over 16 amino acids. From germline, CDR1 is SNHLY and CDR2 FYNNEI. DNA for the CDR3: TGTGCCAGCAGTTCCCCGACAGGCGGGTATTACAATGAGCAGTTCCTC. It encodes CASSSPTGGYYNEQFL.

This clonotype was seen at least ten times. The chain combines TRBV6-2 or TRBV6-3 with TRBJ1-2; tentatively, D is TRBD1 (5 bases). Trimming stripped 8 bases from V and 8 bases from J, with 18 bases between. Germline CDR1 and CDR2: MNHEY and SVGEGT. This CDR3 is built from 13 residues. The CDR3 nucleotides are TGTGCCAGCTGGCACAACTCGCGGGACGGCTACACCTTC. It translates to CASWHNSRDGYTF.

This clonotype was seen many times. In DNA form, the CDR3 reads TGTGCCAGCCAACAGGGCACCGGGGAGCTGTTTTTT. Protein sequence: CASQQGTGELFF. The chain employs TRBV13 and TRBJ2-2, with D perhaps matching TRBD1 (6 bases). The V gene lost 8 bases and the J gene lost 4 bases, with 8 bases spanning the gap. CDR1 and CDR2 from the germline V gene are PRHDT and FYEKMQ (reference sequence). The CDR3 totals 12 residues.

The CDR3 spells CASSLEFSGRDYEQYF. The CDR3 DNA reads as TGCGCCAGCAGCTTGGAGTTTAGCGGGAGAGACTACGAGCAGTACTTC. The chain links TRBV5-1 to TRBJ2-7; the match to TRBD2 covers 9 bases. V dropped 0 bases and J dropped 3; count of bases not matched to a gene: 7. Per the germline V gene, CDR1 is SGHRS and CDR2 is YFSETQ. The CDR3 is 16 residues long.

A word on this clonotype: A clone one base away is much larger, so this may be a read error. This chain uses TRBV7-3 with TRBJ2-3, with D uncertain. CDR1 is SGHTA, CDR2 FQGTGA, per germline. The CDR3 has 12 amino acids. The V end was cut by 8 bases, the J end by 6 bases, with 12 bases between. CDR3 nucleotides: TGTGCCAGCGGCTCGCCCCCGGATACGCAGTATTTT. This translates into CASGSPPDTQYF.

This clonotype was detected only a few times. V usage is TRBV18 and J usage is TRBJ2-7, with D perhaps given as TRBD1 or TRBD2 (5 bases each). Germline assignment: CDR1 KGHSH and CDR2 LQKENI. The CDR3 loop spans 15 amino acids. V gave up 2 bases and J gave up 0 bases, with 11 bases separating them. The CDR3 DNA follows: TGTGCCAGCTCACCAGGGCCAGGGAGCTCCTACGAGCAGTACTTC. It yields the protein CASSPGPGSSYEQYF.

This clonotype was seen a few times. This sequence joins TRBV6-5 and TRBJ2-7, with a tentative D call TRBD2 (6 bases). The V end lost 7 bases, the J end lost 2 bases, and 18 bases lay between the germline ends. This CDR3 comprises 15 residues. In germline, CDR1 is MNHEY, CDR2 SVGAGI. The DNA for the CDR3 is TGTGCCAGCAAAGTAAGCGGGTTAGTTACCTACGAGCAGTACTTC. It encodes CASKVSGLVTYEQYF.

This clonotype was detected many times. The chain links TRBV3-1 to TRBJ2-4, with D possibly matching TRBD1 (5 bases). CDR1 and CDR2 from the germline V gene are LGHDT and YNNKEL (reference sequence). Trimming pared 2 bases from V and 0 bases from J, leaving 11 bases between. The CDR3 runs 16 residues. The CDR3 DNA follows: TGTGCCAGCAGCCAACCGGACACCATAGCCAAAAACATTCAGTACTTC. It yields the protein CASSQPDTIAKNIQYF.

This clonotype occurred a few times. The chain is built from TRBV29-1 and TRBJ2-7; possible D gene TRBD1, 6 bases. V gave up 0 bases and J gave up 3 bases, with 15 bases separating them. This CDR3 is built from 15 residues. Germline CDR1 SQVTM, CDR2 ANQGSEA. CDR3 DNA: TGCAGCGTTGAAGATCCGGCAGGGGAAGGCTACGAGCAGTACTTC. As protein: CSVEDPAGEGYEQYF.

As regards this clonotype: With a much larger clone just one base away, this may be a read error. The rearrangement joins TRBV28 to TRBJ1-1, with D perhaps TRBD1 (6 bases). V lost 3 bases to trimming and J lost 0 bases, with 14 bases between them. The length of the CDR3 is 16 residues. Germline CDR1 reads MDHEN; CDR2 reads SYDVKM. This CDR3 is CASSFRGGRMNTEAFF. The CDR3 DNA reads TGTGCCAGCAGTTTCCGCGGGGGGCGCATGAACACTGAAGCTTTCTTT.

This clonotype occurred many times. The chain couples TRBV13 to TRBJ2-5, with TRBD2 matching 9 bases. In germline, CDR1 is PRHDT, CDR2 FYEKMQ (reference sequence). J was trimmed by 1 base and V by 1 base; bases with no gene match: 4. CDR3 size: 16 residues. The CDR3 nucleotides are TGTGCCAGCAGCTTAGTGACTAGCGGCGTCCAAGAGACCCAGTACTTC. Amino acid sequence: CASSLVTSGVQETQYF.

This clonotype was seen repeatedly, ten times or more. This chain joins TRBV4-3 and TRBJ2-7; 10 positions agree with TRBD1. V shed 3 bases and J 1 base; nucleotides not matched to a gene: 3. Germline CDR1 LGHNA, CDR2 YSLEER. The length of the CDR3 is 15 residues. The CDR3 DNA is TGCGCCAGCAGCCAGGGACAGGGGCCGTCCTACGAGCAGTACTTC. This translates into CASSQGQGPSYEQYF.

This clonotype was counted at least ten times. The CDR3 DNA is TGTGCCAGCAGCCCAATCCAGGACTGGGCTCAGTACTTC. Protein: CASSPIQDWAQYF. This chain uses TRBV7-9 with TRBJ2-7; TRBD2 might be the D (5 bases). V was trimmed by 5 bases and J by 10 bases, leaving 18 bases between them. CDR1 is SEHNR and CDR2 is FQNEAQ in the germline V gene (reference sequence). This CDR3 has 13 amino acids.

As to this clonotype: This may come from a read error, since a much larger clone is one base off. This chain connects TRBV12-3 or TRBV12-4 to TRBJ2-5; 7 bases are shared with TRBD1. This CDR3 comprises 15 residues. The V segment lost 6 bases and the J segment 2 bases; nucleotides outside the gene matches: 9. The CDR3 DNA reads as TGTGCCAGCAGGTTGGCGGACAGGCGACAAGAGACCCAGTACTTC. It codes for CASRLADRRQETQYF.

As regards this clonotype: Since a much larger clone is just one base distant, this may be a read error. The V call is TRBV7-2, the J call TRBJ2-7; maybe TRBD2 (6 bases). The germline CDR1 and CDR2 sequences are SGHTA and FQGNSA. CDR3 size: 15 residues. V was clipped by 8 bases and J by 3 bases, with 20 bases between them. DNA of the CDR3: TGTGCCAGCGGCTCGGGACTCGGAGGCCACTACGAGCAGTACTTC. Encoded protein: CASGSGLGGHYEQYF.

This clonotype has more than one count but fewer than ten. This rearrangement joins TRBV28 to TRBJ1-1; tentative D call: TRBD1 (5 bases). The V end lost 6 bases, the J end lost 2 bases, and 19 bases lay between the germline ends. In germline, CDR1 is MDHEN, CDR2 SYDVKM. The length of the CDR3 is 16 residues. This chain's CDR3 is CASSRTGRVFNTEAFF. CDR3 coding DNA: TGTGCCAGCAGCCGTACGGGCAGGGTATTCAACACTGAAGCTTTCTTT. Drawing the rest from reference TRBV28 and TRBJ1-1, the complete variable domain is DVKVTQSSRYLVKRTGEKVFLECVQDMDHENMFWYRQDPGLGLRLIYFSYDVKMKEKGDIPEGYSVSREKKERFSLILESASTNQTSMYLCASSRTGRVFNTEAFFGQGTRLTVV.

The rearrangement uses TRBV27 and TRBJ2-7; possibly TRBD2 for D (6 bases). The ends were cut back, 3 bases at V and 6 bases at J, with 12 bases in the middle. Germline assignment: CDR1 MNHEY and CDR2 SMNVEV (reference sequence). This CDR3 spans 13 amino acids. DNA of the CDR3: TGTGCCAGCAGTTTGACTAGGTGGGGCGAGCAGTACTTC. This translates into CASSLTRWGEQYF.

Note on this clonotype: This may be a read error, as it is one base from a much larger clone. The J gene is TRBJ2-1, the V gene TRBV24-1; tentative D call: TRBD1 (6 bases). The CDR3 is 13 amino acids. Germline loops: CDR1 KGHDR, CDR2 SFDVKD. Trimming took off 8 bases at V and 12 bases at J, with 19 bases between the two ends. CDR3 region: CATTGHTEDGQFF. The DNA of the CDR3 is TGTGCCACCACGGGACACACGGAGGATGGGCAGTTCTTC.

This clonotype was counted between two and nine times. The chain combines TRBV10-2 with TRBJ2-7; 8 positions agree with TRBD2. In germline, CDR1 is WSHSY, CDR2 SAAADI. The V and J ends lost 6 bases and 5 bases, in that order; junction bases with no gene match: 9. The CDR3 extends over 14 amino acids. The CDR3 DNA is TGCGCCAGCAGGGAGCCGACTAGCGACCACGAGCAGTACTTC. This sequence encodes CASREPTSDHEQYF.

The CDR3 nucleotides are TGTGCCAGCAGCAAATCAAGGGGAAACAATGGCTACACCTTC. This gives the protein CASSKSRGNNGYTF. The chain joins TRBV7-9 to TRBJ1-2; tentatively, D is TRBD1 (5 bases). CDR3 size: 14 residues. From germline, CDR1 is SEHNR and CDR2 FQNEAQ (reference sequence). V was clipped by 5 bases and J by 6 bases, with 16 bases between them.

Details on this clonotype: Since a much larger clone is just one base distant, this may be a read error. This chain connects TRBV6-5 to TRBJ1-5; maybe TRBD1 (5 bases). This CDR3 has 13 residues. CDR1 is MNHEY and CDR2 is SVGAGI in the germline V gene. CDR3 residues: CASSGGAWQPRHF. The CDR3 region has the DNA TGTGCCAGCAGTGGGGGAGCATGGCAGCCCCGGCATTTT.

The CDR3 DNA follows: TGTGCCAGCAGTTTCATAGTGACAGGGAACTACGAGCAGTACTTC. Translation gives CASSFIVTGNYEQYF. The chain uses TRBV28 and TRBJ2-7, with 7 bases aligning to TRBD1. The CDR3 has 15 residues. The J segment lost 3 bases and the V segment lost 3 bases, leaving 8 bases of the junction unmatched. Germline assignment: CDR1 MDHEN and CDR2 SYDVKM.

The V call is TRBV28, the J call TRBJ2-2; a weak D match, TRBD2 (6 bases). Germline CDR1 reads MDHEN; CDR2 reads SYDVKM. Trimming cost V 1 base and J 4 bases, with 19 bases left between them. The CDR3 runs 18 residues. The CDR3, as DNA: TGTGCCAGCAGTTTATATCTCCGGCGGGAAGTGGTCACCGGGGAGCTGTTTTTT. Translating gives CASSLYLRREVVTGELFF.

In regard to this clonotype: A read error is possible here, since a much larger clone lies one base away. The CDR3 DNA is TGTGCCAGCAGTTACCAGGGCCGCCCCTACGAGCAGTACTTC. Translating it yields CASSYQGRPYEQYF. The chain links TRBV6-2 or TRBV6-3 to TRBJ2-7, with D perhaps TRBD1 (5 bases). The germline V gene has CDR1 MNHEY and CDR2 SVGEGT. The CDR3 runs 14 residues. Trimming pared 2 bases from V and 2 bases from J, leaving 10 bases between.